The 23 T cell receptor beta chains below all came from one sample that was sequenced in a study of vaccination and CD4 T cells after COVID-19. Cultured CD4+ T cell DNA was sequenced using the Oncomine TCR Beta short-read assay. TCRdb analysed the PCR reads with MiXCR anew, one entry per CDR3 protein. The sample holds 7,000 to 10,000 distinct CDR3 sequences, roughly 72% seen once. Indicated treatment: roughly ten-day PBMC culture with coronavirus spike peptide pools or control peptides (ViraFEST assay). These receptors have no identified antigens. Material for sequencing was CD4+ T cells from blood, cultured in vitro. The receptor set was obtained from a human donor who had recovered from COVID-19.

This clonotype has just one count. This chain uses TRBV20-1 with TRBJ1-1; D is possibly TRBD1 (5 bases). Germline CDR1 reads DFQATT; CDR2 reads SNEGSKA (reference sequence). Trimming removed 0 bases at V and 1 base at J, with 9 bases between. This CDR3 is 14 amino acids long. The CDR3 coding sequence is TGCAGTGCTAGAGAGAGAACAGGGAACACTGAAGCTTTCTTT. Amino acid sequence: CSARERTGNTEAFF.

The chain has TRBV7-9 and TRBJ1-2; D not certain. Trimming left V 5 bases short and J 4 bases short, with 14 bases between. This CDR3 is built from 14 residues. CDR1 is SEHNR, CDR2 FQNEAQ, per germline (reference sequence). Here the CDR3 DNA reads TGTGCCAGCAGCCTAACCGGGAATGGCTATGGCTACACCTTC. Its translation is CASSLTGNGYGYTF. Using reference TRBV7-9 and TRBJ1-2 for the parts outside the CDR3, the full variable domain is DTGVSQNPRHKITKRGQNVTFRCDPISEHNRLYWYRQTLGQGPEFLTYFQNEAQLEKSRLLSDRFSAERPKGSFSTLEIQRTEQGDSAMYLCASSLTGNGYGYTFGSGTRLTVV.

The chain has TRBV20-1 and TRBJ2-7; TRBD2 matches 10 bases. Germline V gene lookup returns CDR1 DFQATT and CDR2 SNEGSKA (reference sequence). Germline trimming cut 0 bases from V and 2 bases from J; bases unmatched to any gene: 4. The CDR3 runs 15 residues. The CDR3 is CSARDQSGGAYEQYF. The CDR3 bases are TGCAGTGCTAGAGACCAAAGCGGGGGGGCCTACGAGCAGTACTTC.

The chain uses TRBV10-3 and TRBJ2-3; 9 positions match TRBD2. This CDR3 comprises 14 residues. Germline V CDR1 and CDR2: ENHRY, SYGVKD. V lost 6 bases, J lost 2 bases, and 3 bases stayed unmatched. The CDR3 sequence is CAIRASGVTDTQYF. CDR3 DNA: TGTGCCATCAGGGCTAGCGGGGTCACAGATACGCAGTATTTT.

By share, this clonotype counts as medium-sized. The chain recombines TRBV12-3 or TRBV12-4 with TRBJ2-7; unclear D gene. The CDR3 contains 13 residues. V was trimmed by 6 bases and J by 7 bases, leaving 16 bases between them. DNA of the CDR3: TGTGCCAGCAGCCCAGTAGTCCCTCGGGAGCAGTACTTC. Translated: CASSPVVPREQYF.

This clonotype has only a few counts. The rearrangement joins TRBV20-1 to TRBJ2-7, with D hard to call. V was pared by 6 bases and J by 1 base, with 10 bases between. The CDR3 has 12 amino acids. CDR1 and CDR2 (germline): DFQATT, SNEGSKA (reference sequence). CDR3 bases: TGCAGTGCACCTGAACGTTCCTACGAGCAGTACTTC. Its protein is CSAPERSYEQYF.

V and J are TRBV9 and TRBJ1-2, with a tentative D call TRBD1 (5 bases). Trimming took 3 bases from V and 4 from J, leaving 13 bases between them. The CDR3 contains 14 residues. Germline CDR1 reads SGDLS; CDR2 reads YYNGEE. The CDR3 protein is CASSALGGSYGYTF. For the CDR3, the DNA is TGTGCCAGCAGCGCCTTGGGGGGAAGCTATGGCTACACCTTC.

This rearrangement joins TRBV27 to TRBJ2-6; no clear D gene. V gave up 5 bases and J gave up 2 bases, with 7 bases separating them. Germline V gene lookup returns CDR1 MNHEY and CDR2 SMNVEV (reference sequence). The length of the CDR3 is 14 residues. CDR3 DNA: TGTGCCAGCAGTCCCAGAACTGGGGCCAACGTCCTGACTTTC. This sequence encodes CASSPRTGANVLTF. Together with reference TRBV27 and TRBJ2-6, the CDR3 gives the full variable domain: EAQVTQNPRYLITVTGKKLTVTCSQNMNHEYMSWYRQDPGLGLRQIYYSMNVEVTDKGDVPEGYKVSRKEKRNFPLILESPSPNQTSLYFCASSPRTGANVLTFGAGSRLTVL.

The DNA of the CDR3 is TGCAGTGCCATTTATCGGGGCGGGCCCAATCAGCCCCAGCATTTT. This gives the protein CSAIYRGGPNQPQHF. The chain employs TRBV20-1 and TRBJ1-5, with D possibly being TRBD1 (5 bases). The CDR3 sequence is 15 residues long. The V end lost 6 bases, the J end lost 3 bases, and 18 bases lay between the germline ends. Germline V lookup: CDR1 DFQATT, CDR2 SNEGSKA (reference sequence).

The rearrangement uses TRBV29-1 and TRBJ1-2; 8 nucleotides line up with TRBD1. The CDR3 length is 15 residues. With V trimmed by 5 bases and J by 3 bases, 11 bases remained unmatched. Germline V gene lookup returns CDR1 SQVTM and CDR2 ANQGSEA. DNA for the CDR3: TGCAGCGTTTCGACAGGGGCGCGGAGGGACTATGGCTACACCTTC. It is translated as CSVSTGARRDYGYTF. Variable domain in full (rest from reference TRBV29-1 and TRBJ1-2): SAVISQKPSRDICQRGTSLTIQCQVDSQVTMMFWYRQQPGQSLTLIATANQGSEATYESGFVIDKFPISRPNLTFSTLTVSNMSPEDSSIYLCSVSTGARRDYGYTFGSGTRLTVV.

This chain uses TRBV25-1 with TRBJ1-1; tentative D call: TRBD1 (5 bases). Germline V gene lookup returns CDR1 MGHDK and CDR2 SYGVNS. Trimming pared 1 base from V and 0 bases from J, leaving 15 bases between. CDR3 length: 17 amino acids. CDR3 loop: CASSELRGIGVNTEAFF. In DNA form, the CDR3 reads TGTGCCAGCAGTGAATTGAGGGGAATAGGGGTGAACACTGAAGCTTTCTTT.

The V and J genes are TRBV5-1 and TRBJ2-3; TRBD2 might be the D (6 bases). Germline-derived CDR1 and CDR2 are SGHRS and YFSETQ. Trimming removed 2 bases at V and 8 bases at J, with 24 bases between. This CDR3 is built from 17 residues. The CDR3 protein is CASSFTLSRGRTGTQYF. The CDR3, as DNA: TGCGCCAGCAGCTTTACTCTGTCGCGGGGTCGAACGGGTACGCAGTATTTT.

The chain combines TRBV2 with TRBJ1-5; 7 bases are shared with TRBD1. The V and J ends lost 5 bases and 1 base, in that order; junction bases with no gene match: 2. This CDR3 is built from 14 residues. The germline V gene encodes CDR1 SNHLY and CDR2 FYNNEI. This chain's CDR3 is CASSRQGSNQPQHF. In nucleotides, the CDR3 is TGTGCCAGCAGTAGACAGGGAAGCAATCAGCCCCAGCATTTT.

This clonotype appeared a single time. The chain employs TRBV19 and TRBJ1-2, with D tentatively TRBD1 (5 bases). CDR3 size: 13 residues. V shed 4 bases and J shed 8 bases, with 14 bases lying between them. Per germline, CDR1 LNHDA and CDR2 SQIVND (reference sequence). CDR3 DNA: TGTGCCAGTAGTAGTTTGGGGGAAAGAGGCTACACCTTC. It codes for CASSSLGERGYTF.

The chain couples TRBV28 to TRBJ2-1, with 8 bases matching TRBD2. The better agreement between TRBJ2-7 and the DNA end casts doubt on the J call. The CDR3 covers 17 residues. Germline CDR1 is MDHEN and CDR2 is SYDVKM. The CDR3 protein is CASSLGGGGQMPYEQYF. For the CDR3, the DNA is TGTGCCAGCAGTTTAGGGGGCGGGGGGCAGATGCCGTACGAGCAGTACTTC.

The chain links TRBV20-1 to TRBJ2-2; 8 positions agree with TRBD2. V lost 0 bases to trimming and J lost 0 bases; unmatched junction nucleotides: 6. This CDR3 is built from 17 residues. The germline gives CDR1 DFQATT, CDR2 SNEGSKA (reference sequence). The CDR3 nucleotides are TGCAGTGCTAGAGATTTAGAGCGGGGGCCGAACACCGGGGAGCTGTTTTTT. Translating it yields CSARDLERGPNTGELFF.

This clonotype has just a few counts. CDR3 sequence reads: CSARDSRGFYEQYF. CDR3 DNA sequence: TGCAGTGCTAGAGATTCCCGGGGGTTCTACGAGCAGTACTTC. The J gene is TRBJ2-7, the V gene TRBV20-1, with D possibly TRBD2 on 6 matching bases. Trimming cost V 0 bases and J 3 bases, with 12 bases left between them. The CDR3 has 14 amino acids. Germline lookup yields CDR1 DFQATT and CDR2 SNEGSKA (reference sequence).

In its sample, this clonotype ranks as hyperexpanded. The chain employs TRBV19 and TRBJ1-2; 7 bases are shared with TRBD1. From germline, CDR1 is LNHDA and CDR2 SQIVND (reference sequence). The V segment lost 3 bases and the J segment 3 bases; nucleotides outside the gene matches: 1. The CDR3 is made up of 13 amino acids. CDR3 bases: TGTGCCAGTAGTATGGGGACAGACTATGGCTACACCTTC. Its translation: CASSMGTDYGYTF.

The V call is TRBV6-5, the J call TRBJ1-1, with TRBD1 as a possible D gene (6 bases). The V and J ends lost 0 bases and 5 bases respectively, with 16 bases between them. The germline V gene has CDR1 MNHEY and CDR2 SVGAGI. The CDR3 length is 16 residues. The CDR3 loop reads CASSYSLGGGRTEAFF. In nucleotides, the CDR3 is TGTGCCAGCAGTTACTCCCTCGGGGGCGGGAGGACTGAAGCTTTCTTT.

The CDR3, as DNA: TGTGCCAGTATGGGGGGAGGTTGGATGGGTCAGCCCCAGCATTTT. It yields the protein CASMGGGWMGQPQHF. V gene TRBV19 combines with J gene TRBJ1-5, with a tentative D call TRBD1 (5 bases). V was pared by 7 bases and J by 6 bases, with 19 bases between. The germline V gene has CDR1 LNHDA and CDR2 SQIVND (reference sequence). The CDR3 is made up of 15 amino acids. Together with reference TRBV19 and TRBJ1-5, the CDR3 gives the full variable domain: DGGITQSPKYLFRKEGQNVTLSCEQNLNHDAMYWYRQDPGQGLRLIYYSQIVNDFQKGDIAEGYSVSREKKESFPLTVTSAQKNPTAFYLCASMGGGWMGQPQHFGDGTRLSIL.

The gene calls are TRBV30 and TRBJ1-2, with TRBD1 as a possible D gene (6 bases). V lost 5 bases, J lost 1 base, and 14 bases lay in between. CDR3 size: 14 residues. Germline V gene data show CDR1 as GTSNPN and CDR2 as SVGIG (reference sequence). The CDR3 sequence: CAWGRGGVNYGYTF. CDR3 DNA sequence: TGTGCCTGGGGGAGAGGGGGGGTTAACTATGGCTACACCTTC.

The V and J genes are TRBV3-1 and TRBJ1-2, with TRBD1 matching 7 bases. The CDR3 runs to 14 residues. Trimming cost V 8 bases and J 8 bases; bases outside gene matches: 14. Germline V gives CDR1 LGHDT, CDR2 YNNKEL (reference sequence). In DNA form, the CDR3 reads TGTGCCAGCGGTGGGAGAGGGGGCGCGAAAGGCTACACCTTC. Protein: CASGGRGGAKGYTF.

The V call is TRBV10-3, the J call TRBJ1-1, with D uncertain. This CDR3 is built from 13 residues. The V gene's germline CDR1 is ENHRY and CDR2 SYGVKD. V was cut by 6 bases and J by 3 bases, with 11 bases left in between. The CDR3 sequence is CAISSAGDTEAFF. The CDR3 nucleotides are TGTGCCATCAGCTCAGCCGGGGACACTGAAGCTTTCTTT.